This T cell receptor (beta chain) was found in a study of T cells in localized non-small cell lung cancer. Study observations and caveats: Among the tissues sampled, uninvolved adjacent lung had the highest T cell clonality, above tumor. Researchers found a median roughly 50 of the top 100 tumor clones in adjacent lung.

Method: immunoSEQ multiplex PCR; TCRdb's copy keeps in-frame clones and lacks some. The table has tens of thousands of clones, around 86% seen once; the top ten hold approximately 6.4%. This CDR3 has 19 amino acids. The V and J ends lost 6 bases and 0 bases respectively, with 24 bases between them. CDR1 and CDR2 from the germline V gene are LNHDA and SQIVND (reference sequence). A remark on this clone: No antigen is known for it.

The chain links TRBV19 to TRBJ1-3, with no clear D. The TCR was taken from a woman aged 18 to 55 with stage III lung adenocarcinoma. Material: peripheral blood, obtained before any cancer treatment. This CDR3 is CASRSGPGGPPSSGNTIYF. The CDR3 DNA is TGTGCCAGTAGATCCGGACCGGGCGGGCCCCCCAGCTCTGGAAACACCATATATTTT. The full variable domain, rest sourced from reference TRBV19 and TRBJ1-3, is DGGITQSPKYLFRKEGQNVTLSCEQNLNHDAMYWYRQDPGQGLRLIYYSQIVNDFQKGDIAEGYSVSREKKESFPLTVTSAQKNPTAFYLCASRSGPGGPPSSGNTIYFGEGSWLTVV.